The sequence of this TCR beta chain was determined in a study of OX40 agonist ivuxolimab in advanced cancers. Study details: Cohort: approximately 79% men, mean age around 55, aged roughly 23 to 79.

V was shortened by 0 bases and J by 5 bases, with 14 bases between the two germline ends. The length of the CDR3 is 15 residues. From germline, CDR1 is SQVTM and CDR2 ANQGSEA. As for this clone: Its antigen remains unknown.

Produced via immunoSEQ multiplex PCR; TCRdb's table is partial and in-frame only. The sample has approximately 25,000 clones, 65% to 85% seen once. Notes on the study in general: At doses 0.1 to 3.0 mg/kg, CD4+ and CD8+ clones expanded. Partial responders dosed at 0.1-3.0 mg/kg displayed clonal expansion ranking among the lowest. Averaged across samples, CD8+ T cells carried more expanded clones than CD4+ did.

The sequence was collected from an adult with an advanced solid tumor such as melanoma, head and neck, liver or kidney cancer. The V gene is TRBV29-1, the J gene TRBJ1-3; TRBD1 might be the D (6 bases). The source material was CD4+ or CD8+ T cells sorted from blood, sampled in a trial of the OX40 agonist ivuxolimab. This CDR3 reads CSVEDKQGSRNTIYF. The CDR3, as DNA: TGCAGCGTTGAAGATAAACAGGGAAGTAGAAACACCATATATTTT.